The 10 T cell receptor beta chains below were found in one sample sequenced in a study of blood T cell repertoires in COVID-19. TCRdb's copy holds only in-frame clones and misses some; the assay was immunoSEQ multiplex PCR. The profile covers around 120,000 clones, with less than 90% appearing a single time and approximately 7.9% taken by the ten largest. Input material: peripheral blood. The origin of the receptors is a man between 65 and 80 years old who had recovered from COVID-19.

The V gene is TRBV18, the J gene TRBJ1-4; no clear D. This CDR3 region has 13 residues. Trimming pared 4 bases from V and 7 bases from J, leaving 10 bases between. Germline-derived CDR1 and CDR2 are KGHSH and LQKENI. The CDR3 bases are TGTGCCAGCTCACGTCCGGGAGCTGAAAAACTGTTTTTT. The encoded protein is CASSRPGAEKLFF.

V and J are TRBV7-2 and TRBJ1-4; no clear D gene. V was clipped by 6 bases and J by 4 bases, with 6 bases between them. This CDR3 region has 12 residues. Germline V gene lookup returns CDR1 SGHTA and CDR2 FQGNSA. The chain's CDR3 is CASSYINEKLFF. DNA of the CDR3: TGTGCCAGCAGTTATATTAATGAAAAACTGTTTTTT.

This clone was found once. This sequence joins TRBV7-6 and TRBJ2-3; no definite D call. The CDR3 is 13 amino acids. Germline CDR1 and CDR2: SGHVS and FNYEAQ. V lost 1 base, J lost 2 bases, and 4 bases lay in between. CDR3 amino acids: CASSLDYTDTQYF. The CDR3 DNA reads TGTGCCAGCAGCTTAGACTACACAGATACGCAGTATTTT.

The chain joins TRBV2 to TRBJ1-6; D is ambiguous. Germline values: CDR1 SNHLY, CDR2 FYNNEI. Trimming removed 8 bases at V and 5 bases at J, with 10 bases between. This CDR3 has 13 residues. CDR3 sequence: CASLGENNSPLHF. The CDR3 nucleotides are TGTGCCAGCCTAGGAGAAAATAATTCACCCCTCCACTTT.

In nucleotides, the CDR3 is TGTGCCAGCAAGAGCGGTGCCACAGATACGCAGTATTTT. Translated, it gives CASKSGATDTQYF. V gene TRBV2 combines with J gene TRBJ2-3, with D perhaps TRBD2 (5 bases). Looked up from germline, CDR1 is SNHLY and CDR2 is FYNNEI. This CDR3 comprises 13 residues. The V gene lost 7 bases and the J gene lost 2 bases, with 10 bases spanning the gap.

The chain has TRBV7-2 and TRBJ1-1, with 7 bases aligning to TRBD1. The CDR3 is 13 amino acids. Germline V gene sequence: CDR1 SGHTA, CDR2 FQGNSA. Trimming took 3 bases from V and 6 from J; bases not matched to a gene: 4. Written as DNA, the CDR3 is TGTGCCAGCAGCTTGGGGCAGGGGGCTGAAGCTTTCTTT. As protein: CASSLGQGAEAFF.

The chain's CDR3 is CASRIDRLETQYF. CDR3 in DNA: TGTGCCAGCAGGATAGACAGGTTGGAGACCCAGTACTTC. V gene TRBV28 combines with J gene TRBJ2-5; D might be TRBD1 (6 bases). Germline CDR1 reads MDHEN; CDR2 reads SYDVKM. The germline V and J ends were trimmed by 6 bases and 5 bases, with 13 bases remaining between them. This CDR3 region has 13 residues.

Here the CDR3 DNA reads TGTGCCAGCAGCTTCTTTCTGACAGGCGTTAACTATGGCTACACCTTC. This sequence encodes CASSFFLTGVNYGYTF. The chain links TRBV5-7 to TRBJ1-2, with D maybe TRBD1 (6 bases). TRBV5-7 is recorded as an ORF, its role being uncertain. The CDR3 covers 16 residues. Deletions cut 2 bases from V and 1 base from J, with 15 bases between.

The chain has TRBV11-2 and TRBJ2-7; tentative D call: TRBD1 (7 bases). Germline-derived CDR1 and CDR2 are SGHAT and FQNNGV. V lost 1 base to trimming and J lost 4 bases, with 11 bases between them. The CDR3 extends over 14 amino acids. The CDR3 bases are TGTGCCAGCAGCTTAGTAGCAGGGGGGTACGAGCAGTACTTC. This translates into CASSLVAGGYEQYF.

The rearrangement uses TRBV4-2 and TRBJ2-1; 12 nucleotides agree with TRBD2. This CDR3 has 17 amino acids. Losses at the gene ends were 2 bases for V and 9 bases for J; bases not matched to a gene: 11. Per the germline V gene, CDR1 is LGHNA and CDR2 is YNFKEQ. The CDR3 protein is CASSQPPGTSGLSEQFF. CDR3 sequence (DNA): TGTGCCAGCAGCCAACCCCCCGGGACTAGCGGGTTGAGTGAGCAGTTCTTC.